This T cell receptor beta chain was obtained from a study of T cell responses to AZD1222 COVID-19 vaccine. Only in-frame clones appear in the TCRdb table, and some are missing; sequencing was by immunoSEQ multiplex PCR. In the table there are 96,000 or so clones, 75% to 90% of which are singletons. Worth noting for this clone: What it recognizes is unknown.

Trimming stripped 5 bases from V and 0 bases from J, with 11 bases between. The V gene's germline CDR1 is LNHDA and CDR2 SQIVND (reference sequence). This CDR3 is 15 amino acids long. Study outcomes and limitations: Just five or six AZD1222 recipients were seropositive at baseline. White British donors predominated, females outnumbered males, and clonal diversity was possibly underestimated. The CD4 TCRs associated with vaccination extended across spike and predominated at 160-218 and 743-854.

This chain joins TRBV19 and TRBJ1-5, with D perhaps TRBD1 (5 bases). This TCR was sampled from an adult in good health. The sequencing here drew on peripheral blood, taken on day 0 of AZD1222 vaccination. Here the CDR3 DNA reads TGTGCCAGTAGTCCCCAGGGAAATAGCAATCAGCCCCAGCATTTT. Residues: CASSPQGNSNQPQHF.